The T cell receptor (beta chain) described here comes from a study of blood T cells in healthy people across ages. Germline assignment: CDR1 SGHRS and CDR2 YFSETQ. The V segment lost 0 bases and the J segment 5 bases; nucleotides outside the gene matches: 8. This CDR3 has 16 amino acids. A second PCR of roughly 6 to 12 cycles used a sample-barcoded 5' primer and a J-beta primer mix. TCRdb itself ran the 5' RACE reads through MiXCR, one entry per CDR3 protein. The sample yields under 1,100,000 distinct CDR3 sequences, around 25% seen once. A further study also used this sample, focusing on T cells of mothers and their children. That work states: Each donor was one of three healthy Caucasian mothers or one of their six children.

The sequencing input was blood. The receptor was isolated from a girl aged 2-10 years in good health. The V and J genes are TRBV5-1 and TRBJ2-5; TRBD2 matches 9 bases. CDR3 sequence (DNA): TGCGCCAGCAGCTTGGGTAGCGGGGGCCCGGCGGAGACCCAGTACTTC. This gives the protein CASSLGSGGPAETQYF.